This T cell receptor beta chain was recovered during a study of tumor-infiltrating lymphocytes in primary liver carcinoma (dated by TCRdb to about 2017). Study-level background: Surgical resection was performed in China between November 2015 and March 2016 on about 5 patients with histopathologically diagnosed primary liver carcinoma. A total of roughly 35 specimens from 5 patients underwent TCRbeta repertoire sequencing, comprising 25 or so tumor regions, 5 adjacent noncancerous liver tissues and 5 peripheral blood samples. Of the five patients (three men and two women, aged 30 to 69 years), four had hepatocellular carcinoma and one had combined HCC and intrahepatic cholangiocarcinoma. Roughly 3.5 to 8 million productive TCRbeta reads were obtained per sample, and no significant difference in read depth was found between tissue types. For each liver tumor, the study sampled five regions along with adjacent normal tissue and blood, and applied TCRbeta repertoire sequencing, expression microarrays and whole-exome sequencing. Reproducibility between technical replicate repertoires was high, with correlation coefficients above 0.98 and mean shared-clone rates approximately 0.91. Tumors of the five patients were stage T1-T3 N0M0 with maximum diameters of roughly 4.2 to 11 cm. The study at large found these results: Pairs of tumor regions showed greater repertoire overlap (mean around 36%) than tumor-adjacent pairs (roughly 17%) or tumor-blood pairs (roughly 15%), which is consistent with antigen-driven expansion. With just a few patients in the study, the authors point out that the findings should be validated in a larger study. Because the samples were bulk and unsorted, CD4+ and CD8+ T cell repertoires could not be compared. Because only the TCR beta chain was sequenced and unpaired alpha chains were not captured, true repertoire diversity is likely underestimated. The top 250 clones accounted for a significantly greater share of the repertoire in tumors than in blood (p = 0.039).

Blood RNA was extracted from unsorted whole blood using TRIzol reagent, and germline DNA was obtained with the DNeasy Blood & Tissue kit. Patients had chronic HBV infection and were treatment-naive at sampling. Before surgery, roughly 4 milliliters of peripheral blood were drawn into K2EDTA tubes. Notes on this clonotype: The clone's antigen remains unknown. Germline is not matched at one junction end, which may reflect a read error.

Starting from approximately 0.5 ug total RNA, TCRbeta-specific cDNA was produced by reverse transcription with a constant-region primer and ProtoScript II reverse transcriptase. The TCRbeta libraries were prepared through three rounds of nested multiplex PCR following a slightly modified ARM-PCR procedure. Sample barcodes and Illumina adapters were attached in a final 25-cycle PCR using Deep VentR polymerase. Before sequencing, amplicons of 200-500 bp were gel-purified using a QIAquick gel extraction kit. An Illumina HiSeq 2500 was used to sequence the TCRbeta amplicons, generating 250-bp paired-end reads. The authors' pipeline ran thus. Reads were quality-trimmed with Trimmomatic v0.33, and paired reads were merged with FLASH v1.2.11 to recover full CDR3 sequences. V, D and J germline segments were assigned to the rearranged TCRbeta sequences using MiGEC v1.2.1b. Clonotype statistics and Shannon-Wiener diversity indices were computed with VDJtools v1.0.0. To reduce sampling bias, subsequent analyses other than the diversity analysis used only the 250 most abundant clonotypes in each sample. Starting from the raw public reads, TCRdb applied fastp trimming at Q25, assembled clones with MiXCR and retained in-frame beta chains. Each entry merges the rows of one CDR3 protein and shows their most common DNA and genes. None of the V and J calls come from the authors' own analysis; TCRdb made them. Counted in this sample were about 210,000 distinct CDR3 sequences; roughly two thirds of them appeared once. The ten biggest clones cover 6% to 8.5% of the sample.

The sequence came from a woman aged 55 to 70 with primary liver carcinoma and hepatitis B virus infection. Sequenced input: peripheral blood.

The CDR3 region: CASSLKTGNNYGYAF. The sequence in DNA is TGTGCCAGCAGCCTGAAGACAGGGAATAACTATGGTTACGCCTTC. This chain is built from TRBV11-2 and TRBJ1-2; TRBD1 fits 7 bases in the junction. From a lookup of the germline V gene, CDR1 and CDR2 are SGHAT and FQNNGV. Counted from cysteine to phenylalanine, this CDR3 has 15 amino acids. The only DNA kept is the CDR3, 45 bases in frame from the first base.